The clone carrying this TCR beta chain has a handful of counts. No antigen is known for it. These data are taken from a study of T cell clonality in common variable immunodeficiency. Sequencing used immunoSEQ multiplex PCR; TCRdb keeps in-frame clones, though not all of them. This table holds some 25,000 clones with no singletons; the top ten claim 3% to 4.5%. Overall study findings and caveats: Common variable immunodeficiency TCR beta sequences reportedly had fewer deletions and N-nucleotide insertions. CVID subjects showed higher TCRbeta clonality than healthy controls.

The source material was peripheral blood mononuclear cells. This receptor was taken from a human donor with common variable immunodeficiency.

Incomplete CDR3 DNA: TGTGCCAGCAGTGCTGTTAGCGGAAAAAATGAG. Amino acids: CASSAVSGKNE. The whole CDR3 sequence is CASSAVSGKNEQFF. The chain recombines TRBV2 with TRBJ2-1, with D possibly being TRBD2 (6 bases). The CDR3 end is not reached by the read, which stops 3 residues before it; the germline J gene fills it in. V dropped 4 bases and J dropped 7 bases, with 14 bases sitting between them. The germline V gene encodes CDR1 SNHLY and CDR2 FYNNEI. The CDR3 has 14 amino acids.